This T cell receptor (beta chain) was documented in a study of CXCR3-negative and CXCR3-positive naive CD8 T cells. Study in general: Roughly 1.5 +/- 0.3 million TRB reads came from each library, giving roughly 130 million in total. Notes on the study in general: Researchers report that CXCR3-positive naive cells carry more hydrophobic TRB CDR3s than CXCR3-negative naive cells. For naive cells, CXCR3-negative and CXCR3-positive subsets had similar TRBV-TRBJ usage; for memory cells, usage differed.

The libraries of TRB cDNA were constructed through 5' RACE using UMI labels. One entry per CDR3 protein, without DNA, is what TCRdb gives after re-calling the 5' RACE reads. The table lists about 130,000 distinct CDR3 sequences, with roughly 0.31% in the top ten. A CD45RO-CCR7+CD27+CD95- phenotype identified naive CD8+ T cells. Per the germline V gene, CDR1 is SEHNR and CDR2 is FQNEAQ (reference sequence). The CDR3 is made up of 13 amino acids. Regarding this clonotype: As yet, its antigen is unknown.

J is TRBJ2-7 and V is TRBV7-9; TCRdb proposes TRBD1, but this gene call is untestable without DNA. The sequence derives from a human donor in good health. Some clones in this sample may be carry-over from other donors' samples. The sequencing sample was made of naive CXCR3- CD8+ T cells from blood. Subset here: CD45RO-CCR7+CD27+CD95- naive CD8+ T cells lacking CXCR3 (TNR3-). CDR3 sequence: CASSMDRGPEQYF.